Each of the 17 T cell receptor beta chains below was sequenced from the same sample in a study of naive and memory T cell subsets. General observations from the study: Especially in CD8 cells, naive repertoires contained a few larger clonotypes, possibly CD45RA-re-expressing memory cells.

Antigens of these TCRs are unknown. Both TRBC1 and TRBC2 were covered by a beta constant-region primer of two equimolar oligonucleotides. Four rounds of PCR amplified the ligated cDNA using nested alpha and beta constant-region primers plus SP2. TCRdb independently ran MiXCR on the UMI-ligation and nested PCR reads; one entry per CDR3 protein. The data contain under 150,000 distinct CDR3 sequences, 15% to 20% of them singletons. The sequenced material came from naive CD8+ T cells from blood. The receptors derive from a human donor in good health.

The V call is TRBV12-3 or TRBV12-4, the J call TRBJ2-7; D remains ambiguous. V shed 3 bases and J shed 4 bases, with 10 bases lying between them. The CDR3 is 13 amino acids. CDR3 sequence reads: CASSLAPHYEQYF. The CDR3 bases are TGTGCCAGCAGTTTGGCTCCTCATTACGAGCAGTACTTC.

This clonotype was observed a handful of times. The chain couples TRBV6-6 to TRBJ1-1, with D uncertain. Germline loops: CDR1 MNHNY, CDR2 SVGAGI (reference sequence). The CDR3 is 15 amino acids. The ends were cut back, 2 bases at V and 0 bases at J, with 10 bases in the middle. For the CDR3, the DNA is TGTGCCAGCAGTTACATGTCGACGGTGAACACTGAAGCTTTCTTT. Translation: CASSYMSTVNTEAFF.

This clonotype has just a few counts. V is TRBV29-1 and J is TRBJ2-1, with 10 bases aligning to TRBD2. CDR3 length: 13 amino acids. Trimming cost V 4 bases and J 10 bases; bases outside gene matches: 7. Germline values: CDR1 SQVTM, CDR2 ANQGSEA. The CDR3 sequence is CSVGAGGPLEQFF. The CDR3 DNA sequence: TGCAGCGTTGGAGCGGGAGGGCCCCTCGAGCAGTTCTTC.

The CDR3 reads CASSQDPASSGRLYNEQFF. As DNA, the CDR3 is TGTGCCAGCAGCCAAGATCCGGCTTCTAGCGGGAGGCTTTACAATGAGCAGTTCTTC. This chain uses TRBV3-1 with TRBJ2-1, with 11 bases lining up with TRBD2. The V and J ends lost 0 bases and 4 bases, in that order; junction bases with no gene match: 11. The CDR3 has 19 residues. The germline CDR1 and CDR2 sequences are LGHDT and YNNKEL (reference sequence).

The chain couples TRBV20-1 to TRBJ2-7, with D possibly being TRBD2 (6 bases). This CDR3 is built from 15 residues. V lost 6 bases and J lost 1, with 19 bases in between. Looked up from germline, CDR1 is DFQATT and CDR2 is SNEGSKA (reference sequence). CDR3 DNA sequence: TGCAGTGCCCGAGGAGGGGCGTTCCGATCCTACGAGCAGTACTTC. This gives the protein CSARGGAFRSYEQYF.

This chain links TRBV7-2 with TRBJ2-3; D may be TRBD2 (5 bases). This CDR3 is 15 amino acids long. Germline V CDR1 and CDR2: SGHTA, FQGNSA. V lost 5 bases and J lost 0, with 12 bases in between. The CDR3 protein is CASSIRDTSTDTQYF. For the CDR3, the DNA is TGTGCCAGCAGCATACGGGATACTAGCACAGATACGCAGTATTTT.

The gene calls are TRBV6-5 and TRBJ2-6, with 12 positions matching TRBD1. Per germline, CDR1 MNHEY and CDR2 SVGAGI. This CDR3 region has 19 residues. Unmatched junction bases numbered 7, after V lost 3 bases and J lost 1 base. The CDR3 is CASSYGTGGAQSGANVLTF. The CDR3 region has the DNA TGTGCCAGCAGTTATGGGACAGGGGGCGCGCAGTCTGGGGCCAACGTCCTGACTTTC.

This clonotype has more than one count but fewer than ten. The chain uses TRBV20-1 and TRBJ2-7, with D possibly TRBD1 on 6 matching bases. Germline CDR1 DFQATT, CDR2 SNEGSKA (reference sequence). CDR3 size: 13 residues. Between the trimmed V and J ends, which lost 0 bases and 6 bases, there was a span of 12 bases. Here the CDR3 DNA reads TGCAGTGCTAGAGATGGTCGAGGGGGCGAGCAGTACTTC. It codes for CSARDGRGGEQYF.

The rearrangement joins TRBV28 to TRBJ2-1; no reliable D call. Germline CDR1 reads MDHEN; CDR2 reads SYDVKM. V shed 5 bases and J shed 9 bases, with 11 bases lying between them. CDR3 length: 12 residues. CDR3 loop: CASSKDHFEQFF. In DNA, the CDR3 is TGTGCCAGCAGTAAAGACCATTTTGAGCAGTTCTTC.

This clonotype showed up just a few times. J is TRBJ2-7 and V is TRBV30; D remains unclear. From germline, CDR1 is GTSNPN and CDR2 SVGIG (reference sequence). This CDR3 is 13 amino acids long. With 0 bases removed from V and 4 bases from J, the gap between germline ends came to 10 bases. The CDR3 nucleotides read TGTGCCTGGAGTGTAAGTGGGGTGTACGAGCAGTACTTC. It specifies CAWSVSGVYEQYF.

V usage is TRBV12-3 or TRBV12-4 and J usage is TRBJ2-1, with unresolved D. Trimming took off 9 bases at V and 2 bases at J, with 8 bases between the two ends. The CDR3 is 12 residues long. CDR3 DNA: TGTGCCAGTGGCGGAACCTACAATGAGCAGTTCTTC. Translated, it gives CASGGTYNEQFF.

The chain carries TRBV28 and TRBJ1-2; D ambiguous. Per the germline V gene, CDR1 is MDHEN and CDR2 is SYDVKM. CDR3 length: 12 amino acids. V was pared by 2 bases and J by 4 bases, with 5 bases between. The CDR3, as DNA: TGTGCCAGCAGTTTAGAGCTCTATGGCTACACCTTC. Protein sequence: CASSLELYGYTF.

This clonotype was recorded only once. V is TRBV12-3 or TRBV12-4 and J is TRBJ2-7; D remains ambiguous. There are 13 residues in the CDR3. V lost 8 bases and J 2 bases, leaving 13 bases between the germline ends. CDR3 in amino acids: CASLGAPTYEQYF. The CDR3, as DNA: TGTGCCAGCTTAGGAGCACCGACCTACGAGCAGTACTTC.

The CDR3 region has the DNA TGTGCCAGCAGTGAAGGTCCGGACACCAGCTCTGGAAACACCATATATTTT. Protein sequence: CASSEGPDTSSGNTIYF. The gene calls are TRBV6-1 and TRBJ1-3; weak D call: TRBD1 (5 bases). V gave up 1 base and J gave up 0 bases, with 13 bases separating them. This CDR3 has 17 amino acids. Germline lookup yields CDR1 MNHNS and CDR2 SASEGT.

The V call is TRBV12-3 or TRBV12-4, the J call TRBJ2-7; D may be TRBD1 (6 bases). Trimming left V 1 base short and J 7 bases short, with 14 bases between. This CDR3 is built from 14 residues. The CDR3 bases are TGTGCCAGCAGTTTAGGGATACAGGGTGGGGAGCAGTACTTC. Its protein is CASSLGIQGGEQYF.

This clonotype was picked up a small number of times. The V call is TRBV7-9, the J call TRBJ2-7, with D hard to call. Germline lookup yields CDR1 SEHNR and CDR2 FQNEAQ (reference sequence). Trimming removed 1 base from V and 7 bases from J, with 8 bases in between. CDR3 length equals 12 residues. The CDR3, as DNA: TGTGCCAGCAGCTTAGGTAACCAAGAGCAGTACTTC. It yields the protein CASSLGNQEQYF.

A few counts support this clonotype. V and J are TRBV5-1 and TRBJ2-7, with D perhaps matching TRBD1 (6 bases). V lost 0 bases and J 1 base, leaving 17 bases between the germline ends. The length of the CDR3 is 17 residues. Per the germline V gene, CDR1 is SGHRS and CDR2 is YFSETQ. The CDR3 DNA reads TGCGCCAGCAGCTTGGCCAGAGGGACACCTTATTCCTACGAGCAGTACTTC. Translation: CASSLARGTPYSYEQYF. Supplemented by reference TRBV5-1 and TRBJ2-7, the full variable domain reads KAGVTQTPRYLIKTRGQQVTLSCSPISGHRSVSWYQQTPGQGLQFLFEYFSETQRNKGNFPGRFSGRQFSNSRSEMNVSTLELGDSALYLCASSLARGTPYSYEQYFGPGTRLTVT.